This record looks at one TCR beta chain sequence and its context. Its antigen remains unknown. It was with 60 Vbeta and 13 Jbeta primers that the PCR ran. Repertoires were generated with immunoSEQ multiplex PCR, while TCRdb's copy carries only in-frame clones and drops some. Of 85,000 to 110,000 clones listed, roughly 66% are singletons. The entry originates in a study of cytomegalovirus exposure and HLA in healthy donors. Findings of the study overall: The study had only CMV serostatus as immune exposure information.

The TCR originated in a woman between 45 and 65 years old in good health and CMV-seronegative. Material: PBMCs.

The chain's CDR3 is CAWSVSFDNEQFF. For the CDR3, the DNA is TGTGCCTGGAGTGTGTCCTTTGACAATGAGCAGTTCTTC. The chain is built from TRBV30 and TRBJ2-1, with D unclear. CDR1 and CDR2 from the germline V gene are GTSNPN and SVGIG (reference sequence). This CDR3 region has 13 residues. Deletions cut 0 bases from V and 5 bases from J, with 8 bases between.